Here is one T cell receptor beta chain with its context. Its binding antigen is unknown. The record has no base qualities; no much larger clone is one base away. The Qiagen DNeasy Blood and Tissue Kit was used to extract total genomic DNA from the purified CD4+ T cells. Amplification and sequencing of the TCRbeta CDR3 region, as defined according to IMGT, were carried out with immunoSEQ immunosequencing protocols. In the authors' own workflow: Raw sequence data were preprocessed by the immunoSEQ service for PCR and sequencing error correction. The sequence data were loaded into the immunoSEQ Analyzer and then analyzed further using VDJtools v1.0.7. The paired Wilcoxon signed-rank test was used to test for differences between patients and controls. TCRdb limited this immuneACCESS table to in-frame rearrangements with V and J called. A share of clones is missing; checked studies link under half to unresolved V genes, and the rest is unexplained. That table is the source of V, J and clone size, and D and trimming were worked out from the DNA. The sample table contains some 21,000 clones; only one count was recorded for more than 75% of them. The ten biggest clones cover approximately 5.1% of the sample.

Based on the germline V gene, the CDR1 and CDR2 sequences are MDHEN and SYDVKM. The CDR3 starts with the cysteine, ends with the phenylalanine, and has 13 residues. Just the 39-base CDR3 DNA is kept, in frame starting at base 1. V sheds 5 bases and J sheds 1 base, leaving 6 bases between their ends. This sample is part of a study of untreated major depressive disorder (dated by TCRdb to 2016 to 2018). Concerning the study at large: In this cross-sectional case-control comparison, antidepressant-free major depressive disorder patients and individually matched non-depressed controls were compared on T cell phenotype and TCR repertoire. The sequencing was a follow-up to the differences in Vbeta 5.1, Vbeta 11 and Vbeta 22 usage that flow cytometry had picked up across the whole cohort.

Every depressed patient was matched in pairs with a non-depressed control on sex, age, current smoking status and body mass index. European descent was reported for all participants. Controls had no mood disorder either currently or in their lifetime and had a Quick Inventory of Depressive Symptoms-Self Report score of 5 or lower. Major medical conditions, Axis I/II comorbidities, regular medication or illicit drug use, and drinking over 100 g alcohol weekly were applied as exclusion criteria for all participants. From each participant, roughly 30 ml of peripheral blood was collected into EDTA tubes. CD4+ T cells were purified from thawed PBMCs by magnetic negative selection with the BD IMag Human CD4 T Lymphocyte Enrichment Set. Flow cytometry confirmed that the CD4+ enrichment method typically gave 90% to 95% purity. A subgroup of five case-control pairs, chosen blind to the chemokine receptor expression and flow-cytometric repertoire skewing results, underwent TCRbeta sequencing. Every blood sample was taken in the morning at 8:00 a.m., after which PBMCs were separated out using Ficoll-Hypaque gradient centrifugation. Until being assayed, PBMCs were kept in liquid nitrogen after cryopreservation by gradual cooling to -80 degrees C.

The research as a whole found: In every sequenced subject, all of the top five TRBV05-01 clones were private clones. For the sequencing comparisons, planned one-tailed tests were run on just three Vbeta families that had been chosen in advance. Sequencing confirmed higher TRBV05-01 (Vbeta 5.1) usage among CD4+ T cells of depressed patients than controls, with p = 0.040 in a one-tailed test. A comparatively small study sample was produced by the strict matching and exclusion criteria, and the generalizability of findings was thereby limited. In the sequencing data, TRBV25-01 and TRBV02-01 usage matched the flow-cytometry pattern without reaching statistical significance.

The sequencing sample was made of CD4+ T cells from PBMCs. The receptor chain draws on TRBV28 and TRBJ2-1, with no confident D gene call. This clonotype originated in a woman aged 30 to 39 in good health. The nucleotides read TGTGCCAGCAGTACCCTGTCCTACAATGAGCAGTTCTTC. Translated, it reads CASSTLSYNEQFF.